This entry lists 27 T cell receptor beta chains sequenced from one sample in a study of cytomegalovirus exposure and HLA in healthy donors. Amplification used 60 Vbeta primers and 13 Jbeta primers. The method was immunoSEQ multiplex PCR; TCRdb's version includes in-frame clones alone and lacks a portion of them. Its table lists about 140,000 clones. Sequencing used PBMCs. Receptors originate from a man aged 40-50 years in good health and CMV-seronegative.

The chain couples TRBV27 to TRBJ1-6; 9 bases align to TRBD1. Germline V gene data show CDR1 as MNHEY and CDR2 as SMNVEV (reference sequence). Trimming at V came to 2 bases and at J to 9 bases, leaving 5 bases not matched to a gene. The CDR3 loop spans 15 amino acids. CDR3: CASSLGTGFTSPLHF. The DNA of the CDR3 is TGTGCCAGCAGTTTAGGGACAGGGTTTACTTCACCCCTCCACTTT.

CDR3 residues: CASSQEGPGSSYNSPLHF. The CDR3 DNA is TGCGCCAGCAGCCAAGAGGGCCCAGGAAGCTCCTATAATTCACCCCTCCACTTT. The chain carries TRBV4-3 and TRBJ1-6; D gene uncertain. Germline-derived CDR1 and CDR2 are LGHNA and YSLEER. Trimming left V 0 bases short and J 0 bases short, with 12 bases between. The CDR3 is made up of 18 amino acids.

CDR3 sequence (DNA): TGCAGCGTGCGGGCCCAGGTCGGGGGGTACGGCTACACCTTC. Translation gives CSVRAQVGGYGYTF. The chain recombines TRBV29-1 with TRBJ1-2; D may be TRBD1 (5 bases). There are 14 residues in the CDR3. Germline assignment: CDR1 SQVTM and CDR2 ANQGSEA. Trimming stripped 6 bases from V and 8 bases from J, with 22 bases between. Looking up the rest from reference TRBV29-1 and TRBJ1-2 gives the full variable domain: SAVISQKPSRDICQRGTSLTIQCQVDSQVTMMFWYRQQPGQSLTLIATANQGSEATYESGFVIDKFPISRPNLTFSTLTVSNMSPEDSSIYLCSVRAQVGGYGYTFGSGTRLTVV.

The rearrangement uses TRBV19 and TRBJ1-5; a possible D gene is TRBD1 (6 bases). The CDR3 spans 13 residues. CDR1 is LNHDA, CDR2 SQIVND, per germline (reference sequence). The V gene lost 5 bases and the J gene lost 15 bases, with 20 bases spanning the gap. The CDR3 loop is CASSPSPGTWWHF. The CDR3 DNA sequence: TGTGCCAGTAGTCCCTCGCCCGGGACATGGTGGCATTTT. The whole variable domain, remainder taken from reference TRBV19 and TRBJ1-5, is DGGITQSPKYLFRKEGQNVTLSCEQNLNHDAMYWYRQDPGQGLRLIYYSQIVNDFQKGDIAEGYSVSREKKESFPLTVTSAQKNPTAFYLCASSPSPGTWWHFGDGTRLSIL.

The chain carries TRBV19 and TRBJ2-3; D unclear. Germline V lookup: CDR1 LNHDA, CDR2 SQIVND (reference sequence). The V end lost 10 bases, the J end lost 2 bases, and 13 bases lay between the germline ends. The CDR3 extends over 13 amino acids. The CDR3 region is CATSGSSTDTQYF. CDR3 in DNA: TGTGCCACCTCTGGCTCTTCCACAGATACGCAGTATTTT.

This chain links TRBV29-1 with TRBJ1-1, with no clear D. Trimming pared 1 base from V and 5 bases from J, leaving 11 bases between. This CDR3 is built from 13 residues. Looked up from germline, CDR1 is SQVTM and CDR2 is ANQGSEA. This CDR3 is CSVEGSGRTEAFF. The CDR3 DNA reads as TGCAGCGTTGAAGGGAGTGGTAGGACTGAAGCTTTCTTT.

This sequence joins TRBV7-3 and TRBJ2-1; 7 nucleotides agree with TRBD2. In germline, CDR1 is SGHTA, CDR2 FQGTGA. Losses at the gene ends were 2 bases for V and 4 bases for J; bases not matched to a gene: 2. The length of the CDR3 is 14 residues. The CDR3 region has the DNA TGTGCCAGCAGCTTAGCTAGCGGATACAATGAGCAGTTCTTC. Translation gives CASSLASGYNEQFF.

This chain uses TRBV5-1 with TRBJ2-7; TRBD2 agrees at 13 bases. Germline V gene lookup returns CDR1 SGHRS and CDR2 YFSETQ. This CDR3 contains 18 residues. V was clipped by 4 bases and J by 2 bases; unmatched bases: 12. The CDR3 DNA sequence: TGCGCCAGCAGCCTCGGACTAGCGGGGGCCAAGGGTCCCTACGAGCAGTACTTC. It yields the protein CASSLGLAGAKGPYEQYF.

CDR3 protein: CASSFRGQETNEKLFF. The CDR3 DNA reads as TGTGCCAGCAGTTTCCGAGGGCAGGAAACTAATGAAAAACTGTTTTTT. The V gene is TRBV2, the J gene TRBJ1-4; D unresolved. Looked up from germline, CDR1 is SNHLY and CDR2 is FYNNEI. V was trimmed by 5 bases and J by 1 base, leaving 14 bases between them. The CDR3 totals 16 residues.

V and J are TRBV2 and TRBJ2-7, with D maybe TRBD1 (6 bases). Germline V lookup: CDR1 SNHLY, CDR2 FYNNEI. This CDR3 is built from 14 residues. The V gene lost 4 bases and the J gene lost 4 bases, with 14 bases spanning the gap. CDR3: CASSAGVPSYEQYF. The CDR3 DNA reads as TGTGCCAGCAGTGCAGGGGTACCTTCTTACGAGCAGTACTTC.

In regard to this clone: This same CDR3 is encoded by further DNA sequences in the sample. The rearrangement links TRBV7-3 to TRBJ2-2; D is ambiguous. This CDR3 region has 14 residues. Trimming removed 0 bases from V and 3 bases from J, with 5 bases in between. CDR1 is SGHTA, CDR2 FQGTGA, per germline. The CDR3, as DNA: TGTGCCAGCAGCTTAACTCGAGACACCGGGGAGCTGTTTTTT. Translated, it gives CASSLTRDTGELFF.

The genes are TRBV4-2 and TRBJ2-2, with 11 nucleotides matching TRBD2. The CDR3 extends over 17 amino acids. The V gene's germline CDR1 is LGHNA and CDR2 YNFKEQ. V lost 8 bases and J lost 2; bases outside the gene matches: 10. CDR3 protein: CASGILAGAFNTGELFF. Here the CDR3 DNA reads TGTGCCAGCGGTATACTAGCGGGGGCCTTCAACACCGGGGAGCTGTTTTTT.

J is TRBJ1-1 and V is TRBV4-2, with TRBD1 matching 11 bases. The V segment lost 3 bases and the J segment 6 bases; nucleotides outside the gene matches: 0. Per germline, CDR1 LGHNA and CDR2 YNFKEQ. CDR3 length: 13 amino acids. CDR3 in DNA: TGTGCCAGCAGCCAGGACAGGGGGCCTGAAGCTTTCTTT. Translated: CASSQDRGPEAFF.

V is TRBV19 and J is TRBJ1-2; D unclear. Germline loops: CDR1 LNHDA, CDR2 SQIVND (reference sequence). Trimming left V 10 bases short and J 5 bases short, with 14 bases between. The CDR3 consists of 12 residues. CDR3 nucleotides: TGTGCCACTACGGAGTTCTCATATGGCTACACCTTC. As protein: CATTEFSYGYTF.

The chain couples TRBV5-1 to TRBJ2-7, with no clear D. This CDR3 comprises 14 residues. The V end was cut by 0 bases, the J end by 2 bases, with 9 bases between. The V gene's germline CDR1 is SGHRS and CDR2 YFSETQ. CDR3 amino acids: CASSLASGAYEQYF. CDR3 bases: TGCGCCAGCAGCTTGGCGTCAGGCGCCTACGAGCAGTACTTC. The complete variable domain, with remaining parts taken from reference TRBV5-1 and TRBJ2-7, reads KAGVTQTPRYLIKTRGQQVTLSCSPISGHRSVSWYQQTPGQGLQFLFEYFSETQRNKGNFPGRFSGRQFSNSRSEMNVSTLELGDSALYLCASSLASGAYEQYFGPGTRLTVT.

The CDR3 protein is CASSAYREHNSPLHF. Written as DNA, the CDR3 is TGTGCCAGCAGTGCCTACAGGGAACATAATTCACCCCTCCACTTT. The rearrangement links TRBV6-5 to TRBJ1-6, with D possibly being TRBD1 (6 bases). Per germline, CDR1 MNHEY and CDR2 SVGAGI. CDR3 length: 15 amino acids. Trimming took 5 bases from V and 5 from J, leaving 13 bases between them.

The gene calls are TRBV6-1 and TRBJ1-1; possibly TRBD1 for D (6 bases). Trimming pared 4 bases from V and 0 bases from J, leaving 9 bases between. Germline CDR1 MNHNS, CDR2 SASEGT. This CDR3 spans 14 amino acids. The CDR3 nucleotides are TGTGCCAGCAGTGGGACAGCTATGAACACTGAAGCTTTCTTT. Encoded protein: CASSGTAMNTEAFF.

The rearrangement uses TRBV27 and TRBJ1-5; D is possibly TRBD1 (5 bases). Germline-derived CDR1 and CDR2 are MNHEY and SMNVEV (reference sequence). The CDR3 loop spans 16 amino acids. V lost 2 bases to trimming and J lost 0 bases, with 11 bases between them. Here the CDR3 reads CASSLQGQVSNQPQHF. The CDR3 coding sequence is TGTGCCAGCAGTTTACAGGGCCAAGTTAGCAATCAGCCCCAGCATTTT.

The DNA of the CDR3 is TGCGCCAGCAGCCAAGACGATCGTGGGGGCCTCACTGTCTATGGCTACACCTTC. The encoded protein is CASSQDDRGGLTVYGYTF. The chain uses TRBV4-1 and TRBJ1-2, with D possibly matching TRBD1 (6 bases). The CDR3 extends over 18 amino acids. The V and J ends lost 0 bases and 4 bases respectively, with 21 bases between them. Germline V CDR1 and CDR2: MGHRA, YSYEKL.

The chain uses TRBV27 and TRBJ2-7; 7 bases line up with TRBD2. The germline V gene has CDR1 MNHEY and CDR2 SMNVEV (reference sequence). V shed 6 bases, J shed 2 bases, and the junction held 10 bases outside the gene matches. The CDR3 sequence is 15 residues long. The CDR3 sequence is CASSPGEGSPYEQYF. The CDR3 nucleotides read TGTGCCAGCAGCCCTGGGGAGGGGTCCCCCTACGAGCAGTACTTC.

The chain uses TRBV5-4 and TRBJ2-5; 8 bases are a match to TRBD1. The CDR3 extends over 14 amino acids. The V and J ends lost 5 bases and 3 bases, in that order; junction bases with no gene match: 6. Per germline, CDR1 SGHNT and CDR2 YYREEE (reference sequence). Here the CDR3 DNA reads TGTGCCAGCAGGCCAGGACAGGGCAAAGAGACCCAGTACTTC. Amino acids: CASRPGQGKETQYF. Drawing the rest from reference TRBV5-4 and TRBJ2-5, the complete variable domain is ETGVTQSPTHLIKTRGQQVTLRCSSQSGHNTVSWYQQALGQGPQFIFQYYREEENGRGNFPPRFSGLQFPNYSSELNVNALELDDSALYLCASRPGQGKETQYFGPGTRLLVL.

CDR3 amino acids: CAISLRGASGGLSTDTQYF. In DNA form, the CDR3 reads TGTGCCATCAGCCTACGAGGGGCTAGCGGAGGTCTTAGCACAGATACGCAGTATTTT. The chain employs TRBV10-3 and TRBJ2-3; 7 bases align to TRBD2. J was trimmed by 0 bases and V by 6 bases; bases with no gene match: 18. The CDR3 contains 19 residues. The germline CDR1 and CDR2 sequences are ENHRY and SYGVKD.

This CDR3 is CASRPGTTNEKLFF. The CDR3 region has the DNA TGCGCCAGCAGGCCAGGGACAACTAATGAAAAACTGTTTTTT. The chain combines TRBV5-1 with TRBJ1-4; perhaps TRBD1 as D (5 bases). CDR3 size: 14 residues. From germline, CDR1 is SGHRS and CDR2 YFSETQ. V was pared by 5 bases and J by 0 bases, with 8 bases between.

CDR3 nucleotide sequence: TGTGCCAGCAGAACAATGAGGGGGCTGAACTACGAGCAGTACTTC. Protein product: CASRTMRGLNYEQYF. The gene calls are TRBV27 and TRBJ2-7; 7 bases fit TRBD1. V was pared by 6 bases and J by 3 bases, with 11 bases of the junction left unmatched. CDR1 is MNHEY, CDR2 SMNVEV, per germline (reference sequence). The CDR3 has 15 amino acids.

The CDR3 DNA reads TGTGCCAGCTCACCTGGGACAGGATTTGAAGCTTTCTTT. It specifies CASSPGTGFEAFF. The chain couples TRBV18 to TRBJ1-1; TRBD1 agrees at 8 bases. The CDR3 runs 13 residues. J gave up 7 bases and V 3 bases, and 4 bases lay outside the gene matches. Germline values: CDR1 KGHSH, CDR2 LQKENI.

The V and J genes are TRBV5-6 and TRBJ1-4, with TRBD1 matching 9 bases. CDR3 size: 14 residues. The V segment lost 5 bases and the J segment 8 bases; nucleotides outside the gene matches: 7. Germline assignment: CDR1 SGHDT and CDR2 YYEEEE. As DNA, the CDR3 is TGTGCCAGCAGTCCAGGACAGGGGAGAGAAAAACTGTTTTTT. It codes for CASSPGQGREKLFF.

The J gene is TRBJ1-5, the V gene TRBV4-1; D might be TRBD1 (6 bases). The CDR3 has 15 amino acids. Trimming shortened V by 0 bases and J by 7 bases, and 13 bases separated the two germline ends. Germline loops: CDR1 MGHRA, CDR2 YSYEKL. The CDR3 sequence is CASSQDQGTGQPQHF. DNA of the CDR3: TGCGCCAGCAGCCAAGATCAGGGGACCGGACAGCCCCAGCATTTT.